The present entry profiles one T cell receptor (beta chain) with its context. The data belong to a study of blood T cell repertoires in COVID-19. Background on the study: Spain, Italy and the United States supplied samples that represented acute and convalescent COVID-19. T cells, B-cell-depleted T cells, or PBMCs provided the cDNA or gDNA that served as material.

Trimming removed 3 bases from V and 4 bases from J, with 7 bases in between. Germline values: CDR1 SGHAT, CDR2 FQDESV (reference sequence). The CDR3 is 13 amino acids. As handled by the study authors: Amplification of reference gene primers was used by the study to estimate nucleated cell counts. Some clones are missing from TCRdb's copy, which holds only in-frame ones; the method was immunoSEQ multiplex PCR. V, J and clone size are taken as reported in that table, and D and trimming were inferred from the DNA itself. The sample includes about 260,000 clones, around 83% of them seen just once. The specimen sequenced was peripheral blood. This TCR came from a man between 18 and 29 years old with active or convalescent COVID-19. The chain has TRBV11-1 and TRBJ1-3; D is undetermined. The CDR3 sequence: CASSLGGGNTIYF. CDR3 nucleotide sequence: TGTGCCAGCAGCTTGGGAGGCGGAAACACCATATATTTT. The variable domain in full, completed from reference TRBV11-1 and TRBJ1-3, reads EAEVAQSPRYKITEKSQAVAFWCDPISGHATLYWYRQILGQGPELLVQFQDESVVDDSQLPKDRFSAERLKGVDSTLKIQPAELGDSAMYLCASSLGGGNTIYFGEGSWLTVV.